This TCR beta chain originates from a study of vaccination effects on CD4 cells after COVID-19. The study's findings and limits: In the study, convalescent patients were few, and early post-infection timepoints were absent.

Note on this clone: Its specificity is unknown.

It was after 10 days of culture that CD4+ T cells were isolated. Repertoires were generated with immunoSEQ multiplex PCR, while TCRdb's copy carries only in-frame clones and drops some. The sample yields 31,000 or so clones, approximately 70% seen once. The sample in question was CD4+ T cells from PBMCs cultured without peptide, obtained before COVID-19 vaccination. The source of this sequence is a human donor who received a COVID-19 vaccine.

The CDR3 protein is CASSIDRDNYGYTF. DNA of the CDR3: TGTGCCAGTAGTATAGATAGGGATAACTATGGCTACACCTTC. This rearrangement joins TRBV19 to TRBJ1-2; D is ambiguous. Germline CDR1 reads LNHDA; CDR2 reads SQIVND (reference sequence). This CDR3 comprises 14 residues. V was pared by 0 bases and J by 1 base, with 6 bases between.